What follows is one TCR beta chain and its context. PCR amplification relied on 60 Vbeta primers (plus 13 Jbeta primers). TCRdb's copy holds only in-frame clones and misses some; the assay was immunoSEQ multiplex PCR. Here the sample spans roughly 150,000 clones, almost 80% being singletons. These data originate in a study of cytomegalovirus exposure and HLA in healthy donors. Study-level background: There were approximately 85 million unique TCRs (from HLA-typed donors) in an early data release.

Trimming removed 3 bases at V and 2 bases at J, with 19 bases between. CDR1 is MNHEY, CDR2 SMNVEV, per germline (reference sequence). The CDR3 is made up of 18 amino acids. The sequence came from a man aged 18 to 29 in good health and CMV-seropositive. V is TRBV27 and J is TRBJ2-2, with D perhaps matching TRBD2 (7 bases). Sequenced material: PBMCs. CDR3 DNA sequence: TGTGCCAGCAGTTTGGCCGGACTAGTGGGGGGCAACACCGGGGAGCTGTTTTTT. Protein sequence: CASSLAGLVGGNTGELFF.